The 13 T cell receptor beta chains below were found in one sample sequenced in a study of cytomegalovirus exposure and HLA in healthy donors. Primers: 60 Vbeta forward and 13 Jbeta reverse. Data came from immunoSEQ multiplex PCR; TCRdb stores just in-frame clones and leaves some out. The table shows about 170,000 clones, with about four fifths occurring only once. Source material: PBMCs. These TCRs come from a woman aged 45-59 years in good health and CMV-seropositive.

The DNA for the CDR3 is TGTGCCAGCAGACTACGGGAAAGCGAATATTCACCCCTCCACTTT. It specifies CASRLRESEYSPLHF. V gene TRBV27 combines with J gene TRBJ1-6; D is undetermined. The CDR3 sequence is 15 residues long. Germline values: CDR1 MNHEY, CDR2 SMNVEV (reference sequence). Trimming shortened V by 6 bases and J by 8 bases, and 17 bases separated the two germline ends.

In its sample, this clone was seen a few times. The V and J genes are TRBV29-1 and TRBJ1-2; 11 bases fit TRBD1. CDR3 length: 15 amino acids. V dropped 1 base and J dropped 14; count of bases not matched to a gene: 15. Per the germline V gene, CDR1 is SQVTM and CDR2 is ANQGSEA. The CDR3 is CSVEAPGQGGLGGTF. CDR3 DNA sequence: TGCAGCGTTGAAGCGCCGGGACAGGGGGGACTTGGAGGGACCTTC. Combining the CDR3 with reference TRBV29-1 and TRBJ1-2 gives the whole variable domain SAVISQKPSRDICQRGTSLTIQCQVDSQVTMMFWYRQQPGQSLTLIATANQGSEATYESGFVIDKFPISRPNLTFSTLTVSNMSPEDSSIYLCSVEAPGQGGLGGTFGSGTRLTVV.

As concerns this clone: Other DNA sequences of this sample code for an identical CDR3. CDR3 loop: CASSLSSDTQYF. The CDR3 nucleotides are TGTGCCAGCAGCTTGTCATCCGATACGCAGTATTTT. This rearrangement joins TRBV5-4 to TRBJ2-3; the D is unclear. Germline values: CDR1 SGHNT, CDR2 YYREEE (reference sequence). The CDR3 has 12 amino acids. V was pared by 1 base and J by 6 bases, with 6 bases between.

The chain combines TRBV15 with TRBJ1-5; 8 bases agree with TRBD1. V dropped 3 bases and J dropped 4; count of bases not matched to a gene: 20. Germline V CDR1 and CDR2: LNHNV, YYDKDF (reference sequence). CDR3 length equals 20 residues. CDR3 in DNA: TGTGCCACCAGCAGGGGGGATAGAGACAGGGGTTTTTTCGGGAATCAGCCCCAGCATTTT. This sequence encodes CATSRGDRDRGFFGNQPQHF.

This clone was counted a few times. The genes are TRBV18 and TRBJ2-7, with 9 bases aligning to TRBD1. V was pared by 0 bases and J by 5 bases, with 8 bases of the junction left unmatched. The CDR3 spans 16 residues. CDR1 is KGHSH and CDR2 is LQKENI in the germline V gene. CDR3: CASSPPTTGGLDEQYF. CDR3 nucleotides: TGTGCCAGCTCACCACCGACCACAGGGGGCCTGGACGAGCAGTACTTC.

In regard to this clone: Its ends do not fully match the called genes, so a read error is possible. The chain joins TRBV7-3 to TRBJ1-2, with 7 bases aligning to TRBD1. The CDR3 runs 15 residues. Germline-derived CDR1 and CDR2 are SGHTA and FQGTGA. The CDR3 sequence: CSSSPDRDDRSGYTF. The CDR3 nucleotides are TGTTCCAGCAGCCCAGACAGGGATGATCGTTCTGGCTACACCTTC.

The chain joins TRBV6-1 to TRBJ2-3, with TRBD1 matching 8 bases. Looked up from germline, CDR1 is MNHNS and CDR2 is SASEGT. The CDR3 runs 15 residues. V shed 2 bases, J shed 8 bases, and the junction held 9 bases outside the gene matches. The CDR3 protein is CASSEMAGGFATQYF. The CDR3 DNA sequence: TGTGCCAGCAGTGAAATGGCAGGGGGCTTTGCTACGCAGTATTTT.

In this sample, this clone turned up once. This chain links TRBV5-6 with TRBJ2-3, with D unclear. Trimming left V 1 base short and J 3 bases short, with 12 bases between. In germline, CDR1 is SGHDT, CDR2 YYEEEE. The CDR3 consists of 15 residues. The CDR3 region has the DNA TGTGCCAGCAGCTTGCCGCTAGGAACGACAGATACGCAGTATTTT. Translated: CASSLPLGTTDTQYF.

The chain is built from TRBV9 and TRBJ1-1, with D unresolved. Germline V gives CDR1 SGDLS, CDR2 YYNGEE. CDR3 size: 16 residues. Trimming cost V 0 bases and J 0 bases, with 12 bases left between them. The CDR3 region is CASSVGPLGMNTEAFF. In DNA form, the CDR3 reads TGTGCCAGCAGCGTAGGGCCTCTTGGCATGAACACTGAAGCTTTCTTT.

The V call is TRBV27, the J call TRBJ2-3; no reliable D call. From germline, CDR1 is MNHEY and CDR2 SMNVEV (reference sequence). The V end was cut by 3 bases, the J end by 1 base, with 5 bases between. This CDR3 spans 13 amino acids. The chain's CDR3 is CASSFQGTDTQYF. The CDR3 coding sequence is TGTGCCAGCAGTTTTCAGGGCACAGATACGCAGTATTTT.

The chain carries TRBV9 and TRBJ1-5; TRBD1 aligns across 7 bases. Germline values: CDR1 SGDLS, CDR2 YYNGEE. After removal of 3 bases from V and 2 bases from J, the junction contained 2 bases not matched to a gene. The CDR3 length is 14 residues. The chain's CDR3 is CASSEGTGNQPQHF. The CDR3, as DNA: TGTGCCAGCAGCGAGGGGACAGGCAATCAGCCCCAGCATTTT.

This clone was seen more than once but under ten times. CDR3 in amino acids: CASSTGTGMVQPQHF. In DNA, the CDR3 is TGTGCCAGCAGTACCGGGACAGGGATGGTTCAGCCCCAGCATTTT. The genes are TRBV28 and TRBJ1-5; TRBD1 matches at 9 bases. J gave up 6 bases and V 5 bases, and 8 bases lay outside the gene matches. The germline CDR1 and CDR2 sequences are MDHEN and SYDVKM. The CDR3 covers 15 residues.

This clone has only a few counts. The chain is built from TRBV28 and TRBJ1-1; D ambiguous. The CDR3 sequence is 15 residues long. CDR1 MDHEN and CDR2 SYDVKM come from the germline V gene. Trimming stripped 6 bases from V and 0 bases from J, with 14 bases between. The CDR3 nucleotides read TGTGCCAGCAGCCCTAGGCCTGCATTGAACACTGAAGCTTTCTTT. It encodes CASSPRPALNTEAFF.